Listed here is a single T cell receptor (beta chain). Its antigen is not known. These data are taken from a study of beta chain features in type 1 diabetes. Study information: Patients did not differ from healthy donors in age, gender or cell yield. Study-wide points: More deletions and fewer insertions at VDJ junctions were found in patients with type 1 diabetes. Whether HLA type influences TCRB rearrangement remained unresolved here.

Sorting that relied on CD45RO/CCR7/CD25/CD127/CD95/CD27 yielded CD4+ naive, central memory, regulatory and stem cell-like memory cells. The study reverse transcribed the entire isolated RNA, so it sequenced expressed TCRB transcripts. The protocol was immunoSEQ multiplex PCR, while the TCRdb copy is restricted to in-frame clones and leaves out a portion. The data contain 250,000 or so clones, 27% of them singletons. CDR1 MDHEN and CDR2 SYDVKM come from the germline V gene. Trimming at V came to 11 bases and at J to 5 bases, leaving 13 bases not matched to a gene. This CDR3 spans 14 amino acids. This TCR was sampled from a man aged 30-40 years in good health. The chain couples TRBV28 to TRBJ2-7; TRBD1 agrees at 9 bases. Sequenced input: central memory CD4+ T cells from blood. CDR3 DNA: TGTGCCGCCACGGCGGGACAGGGTGTACACGAGCAGTACTTC. It specifies CAATAGQGVHEQYF.